These 32 T cell receptor beta chains came from one sample sequenced in a study of blood T cell repertoires in COVID-19. The assay was immunoSEQ multiplex PCR, and TCRdb's table has in-frame clones only and misses some. The sample has 200,000 to 250,000 clones; about nine tenths are singletons. Input material: PBMCs or T cells enriched from blood (not recorded which). These receptors all stem from a man aged 50-59 years who had been exposed to COVID-19.

The rearrangement joins TRBV10-3 to TRBJ1-5, with TRBD1 identical over 9 bases. CDR1 ENHRY and CDR2 SYGVKD come from the germline V gene. Trimming removed 8 bases from V and 5 bases from J; junction bases left unmatched: 4. This CDR3 comprises 13 residues. The CDR3 DNA sequence: TGTGCCATCCGCCGGGACAGGGATCAGCCCCAGCATTTT. This encodes CAIRRDRDQPQHF.

This sequence joins TRBV27 and TRBJ2-7; TRBD1 matches at 9 bases. Germline V gene sequence: CDR1 MNHEY, CDR2 SMNVEV (reference sequence). With V trimmed by 4 bases and J by 3 bases, 10 bases remained unmatched. CDR3 length: 16 residues. DNA for the CDR3: TGTGCCAGCAGTTCCCCCTCGGGGACAGGGAACTACGAGCAGTACTTC. Amino acids: CASSSPSGTGNYEQYF.

The rearrangement links TRBV28 to TRBJ2-7; TRBD1 aligns across 11 bases. The V gene end was trimmed by 4 bases and the J gene end by 9 bases; junction bases not matched to a gene: 17. This CDR3 spans 17 amino acids. Germline lookup yields CDR1 MDHEN and CDR2 SYDVKM. The CDR3 DNA follows: TGTGCCAGCAGTTCAGGTGGACATGGGACAGGGGGAACGGTGCAGTACGTC. Translated, it gives CASSSGGHGTGGTVQYV.

J is TRBJ1-2 and V is TRBV6-1; D possibly corresponds to TRBD1 (5 bases). Germline V gene lookup returns CDR1 MNHNS and CDR2 SASEGT. The CDR3 is 16 residues long. Trimming shortened V by 0 bases and J by 3 bases, and 14 bases separated the two germline ends. Here the CDR3 reads CASSEALGGKDYGYTF. The DNA for the CDR3 is TGTGCCAGCAGTGAAGCGCTCGGGGGGAAAGACTATGGCTACACCTTC.

The chain is built from TRBV14 and TRBJ1-2, with D possibly being TRBD1 (5 bases). This CDR3 has 19 residues. V lost 0 bases to trimming and J lost 2 bases, with 22 bases between them. Germline CDR1 is SGHDN and CDR2 is FVKESK. The CDR3 DNA sequence: TGTGCCAGCAGCCAAGATCCCGCCAGGGCGAGCATGAGGAACTATGGCTACACCTTC. Protein: CASSQDPARASMRNYGYTF.

This clone was recorded once. The chain has TRBV10-3 and TRBJ1-1; 7 positions agree with TRBD1. The V segment lost 6 bases and the J segment 1 base; nucleotides outside the gene matches: 5. The CDR3 totals 14 residues. Germline V gene lookup returns CDR1 ENHRY and CDR2 SYGVKD. The CDR3 sequence is CAISRGNENTEAFF. CDR3 DNA: TGTGCCATCAGCAGGGGGAACGAGAACACTGAAGCTTTCTTT.

The genes are TRBV28 and TRBJ2-1; TRBD2 aligns across 9 bases. V dropped 4 bases and J dropped 5; count of bases not matched to a gene: 21. The CDR3 loop spans 20 amino acids. Germline-derived CDR1 and CDR2 are MDHEN and SYDVKM. The CDR3 loop reads CASSSLPDRKGLAWDNEQFF. In DNA form, the CDR3 reads TGTGCCAGCAGTTCTTTACCTGACAGGAAAGGACTAGCGTGGGACAATGAGCAGTTCTTC.

V gene TRBV2 combines with J gene TRBJ1-2, with TRBD1 matching 9 bases. Germline V gene sequence: CDR1 SNHLY, CDR2 FYNNEI. The CDR3 spans 13 residues. Losses at the gene ends were 8 bases for V and 7 bases for J; bases not matched to a gene: 8. The CDR3 protein is CASLLGQGFGYTF. Here the CDR3 DNA reads TGTGCCAGCCTATTGGGACAGGGTTTTGGCTACACCTTC.

The chain couples TRBV18 to TRBJ1-2, with 9 nucleotides matching TRBD1. J gave up 5 bases and V 3 bases, and 4 bases lay outside the gene matches. Germline V gene lookup returns CDR1 KGHSH and CDR2 LQKENI. CDR3 size: 14 residues. Here the CDR3 DNA reads TGTGCCAGCTCACCTTCGGACAGGGGATATGGCTACACCTTC. Translation: CASSPSDRGYGYTF.

The genes are TRBV28 and TRBJ1-4, with a tentative D call TRBD1 (5 bases). The V end was cut by 2 bases, the J end by 4 bases, with 17 bases between. Germline V lookup: CDR1 MDHEN, CDR2 SYDVKM. The CDR3 spans 17 residues. The CDR3 sequence is CASSLLGGGPSNEKLFF. In DNA, the CDR3 is TGTGCCAGCAGTTTACTGGGGGGGGGACCCAGTAATGAAAAACTGTTTTTT. Drawing the rest from reference TRBV28 and TRBJ1-4, the complete variable domain is DVKVTQSSRYLVKRTGEKVFLECVQDMDHENMFWYRQDPGLGLRLIYFSYDVKMKEKGDIPEGYSVSREKKERFSLILESASTNQTSMYLCASSLLGGGPSNEKLFFGSGTQLSVL.

V gene TRBV11-2 combines with J gene TRBJ1-2; 7 bases fit TRBD1. After removal of 1 base from V and 6 bases from J, the junction contained 2 bases not matched to a gene. CDR1 and CDR2 (germline): SGHAT, FQNNGV. CDR3 length equals 13 residues. CDR3 sequence (DNA): TGTGCCAGCAGCTTAGGACAGGGTGATGGCTACACCTTC. Translation gives CASSLGQGDGYTF.

V gene TRBV28 combines with J gene TRBJ1-5; D unclear. In germline, CDR1 is MDHEN, CDR2 SYDVKM. V was shortened by 5 bases and J by 5 bases, with 4 bases between the two germline ends. The CDR3 runs 11 residues. CDR3 bases: TGTGCCAGCAGTCTCGATCAGCCCCAGCATTTT. Protein: CASSLDQPQHF. Drawing the rest from reference TRBV28 and TRBJ1-5, the complete variable domain is DVKVTQSSRYLVKRTGEKVFLECVQDMDHENMFWYRQDPGLGLRLIYFSYDVKMKEKGDIPEGYSVSREKKERFSLILESASTNQTSMYLCASSLDQPQHFGDGTRLSIL.

This clone turned up a few times. Germline is not matched at one junction end, which may reflect a read error. The rearrangement joins TRBV7-3 to TRBJ1-2; D is possibly TRBD1 (6 bases). The CDR3 extends over 13 amino acids. Germline V gives CDR1 SGHTA, CDR2 FQGTGA. CDR3 DNA: TGTGCCAGCAGCTTATCCCCAGGGGATGGCTGCACCTTC. It specifies CASSLSPGDGCTF. The whole variable domain, filled in from reference TRBV7-3 and TRBJ1-2, reads GAGVSQTPSNKVTEKGKYVELRCDPISGHTALYWYRQSLGQGPEFLIYFQGTGAADDSGLPNDRFFAVRPEGSVSTLKIQRTERGDSAVYLCASSLSPGDGCTFGSGTRLTVV.

The chain carries TRBV20-1 and TRBJ2-7; D not certain. V lost 5 bases, J lost 3 bases, and 8 bases lay in between. Germline CDR1 is DFQATT and CDR2 is SNEGSKA (reference sequence). The CDR3 extends over 11 amino acids. CDR3: CSAGTDYEQYF. DNA of the CDR3: TGCAGTGCTGGAACAGACTACGAGCAGTACTTC.

In its sample, this clone was seen a few times. The genes are TRBV28 and TRBJ1-5; D is uncertain. The length of the CDR3 is 17 residues. In germline, CDR1 is MDHEN, CDR2 SYDVKM. Trimming pared 5 bases from V and 1 base from J, leaving 18 bases between. Here the CDR3 DNA reads TGTGCCAGCAGTCTGGCGGTTGCGGCATCGAGCAATCAGCCCCAGCATTTT. Translation: CASSLAVAASSNQPQHF.

CDR3 protein: CASSPQINTEAFF. The CDR3 bases are TGTGCCAGCTCACCCCAGATAAACACTGAAGCTTTCTTT. J is TRBJ1-1 and V is TRBV18; the D is unclear. Germline assignment: CDR1 KGHSH and CDR2 LQKENI. V shed 3 bases and J shed 2 bases, with 7 bases lying between them. The CDR3 runs to 13 residues.

The chain links TRBV28 to TRBJ2-5; D remains ambiguous. Germline assignment: CDR1 MDHEN and CDR2 SYDVKM. Trimming removed 4 bases at V and 2 bases at J, with 8 bases between. The CDR3 is 13 amino acids. Here the CDR3 DNA reads TGTGCCAGCAGTTCTCCGGTTCAAGAGACCCAGTACTTC. Translating it yields CASSSPVQETQYF.

In its sample, this clone was seen once. This chain joins TRBV11-1 and TRBJ2-2, with 13 bases aligning to TRBD2. With V trimmed by 5 bases and J by 5 bases, 5 bases remained unmatched. Germline CDR1 and CDR2: SGHAT and FQDESV (reference sequence). CDR3 length: 16 residues. The CDR3 DNA is TGTGCCAGCAGCAAGGGGACTAGCGGGATGACCGGGGAGCTGTTTTTT. As protein: CASSKGTSGMTGELFF.

The chain has TRBV5-4 and TRBJ1-5; a possible D gene is TRBD1 (5 bases). This CDR3 is 15 amino acids long. V lost 4 bases to trimming and J lost 1 base, with 12 bases between them. CDR1 and CDR2 from the germline V gene are SGHNT and YYREEE (reference sequence). CDR3 in DNA: TGTGCCAGCAGCCGAGGACCAGGGAGCAATCAGCCCCAGCATTTT. Translating it yields CASSRGPGSNQPQHF.

For this clone: The junction shows a germline mismatch at one end, possibly a read error. CDR3 bases: TGTGCTAGCAGCCCCCGGACAGGGAGTTTGGAAGGCTACACCTTC. Translating it yields CASSPRTGSLEGYTF. The chain joins TRBV7-7 to TRBJ1-2, with 8 bases matching TRBD1. Germline V CDR1 and CDR2: SSHAT, FNYEAQ (reference sequence). The CDR3 contains 15 residues.

The chain is built from TRBV28 and TRBJ1-1, with a possible D match to TRBD1 (6 bases). The V gene's germline CDR1 is MDHEN and CDR2 SYDVKM. Trimming shortened V by 8 bases and J by 8 bases, and 21 bases separated the two germline ends. This CDR3 has 14 residues. CDR3 amino acids: CASRGAGDKLEAFF. The DNA for the CDR3 is TGTGCCAGCCGGGGCGCGGGGGACAAACTAGAAGCTTTCTTT.

Only one count was recorded for this clone. At one end, the junction sequence differs from germline, possibly due to a read error. J is TRBJ2-1 and V is TRBV7-7, with D possibly TRBD2 on 5 matching bases. This CDR3 contains 15 residues. Germline CDR1 reads SSHAT; CDR2 reads FNYEAQ (reference sequence). In nucleotides, the CDR3 is TGTGCTAGCAGCCCAAATCCCGGGACCTACAATGAGCAGTTCTTC. Amino acids: CASSPNPGTYNEQFF.

The rearrangement joins TRBV5-1 to TRBJ2-3, with 11 bases matching TRBD2. Looked up from germline, CDR1 is SGHRS and CDR2 is YFSETQ. V shed 4 bases, J shed 4 bases, and the junction held 5 bases outside the gene matches. The CDR3 is made up of 15 amino acids. The CDR3 is CASSDTSGSPDTQYF. The CDR3 coding sequence is TGCGCCAGCAGCGACACTAGCGGGAGCCCAGATACGCAGTATTTT.

This chain uses TRBV11-2 with TRBJ2-3; no reliable D call. The germline gives CDR1 SGHAT, CDR2 FQNNGV. V lost 1 base to trimming and J lost 2 bases, with 10 bases between them. The CDR3 is made up of 15 amino acids. CDR3: CASSLGAGPTDTQYF. CDR3 DNA: TGTGCCAGCAGCTTAGGGGCCGGCCCCACAGATACGCAGTATTTT. The full variable domain, completed using reference TRBV11-2 and TRBJ2-3, is EAGVAQSPRYKIIEKRQSVAFWCNPISGHATLYWYQQILGQGPKLLIQFQNNGVVDDSQLPKDRFSAERLKGVDSTLKIQPAKLEDSAVYLCASSLGAGPTDTQYFGPGTRLTVL.

The J gene is TRBJ2-7, the V gene TRBV19; 8 bases match TRBD1. CDR3 length: 15 amino acids. After removal of 4 bases from V and 2 bases from J, the junction contained 7 bases not matched to a gene. From germline, CDR1 is LNHDA and CDR2 SQIVND (reference sequence). DNA of the CDR3: TGTGCCAGTAGTACCCTTCGACAGGGGACCTACGAGCAGTACTTC. Its translation: CASSTLRQGTYEQYF.

This chain connects TRBV5-4 to TRBJ1-4, with 11 bases matching TRBD1. Trimming removed 7 bases from V and 7 bases from J; junction bases left unmatched: 12. CDR1 is SGHNT and CDR2 is YYREEE in the germline V gene (reference sequence). The CDR3 length is 16 residues. The CDR3 region is CASGKHGTGGFEKLFF. In DNA, the CDR3 is TGTGCCAGCGGCAAACACGGGACAGGGGGTTTTGAAAAACTGTTTTTT.

The chain joins TRBV28 to TRBJ2-7; TRBD2 agrees at 10 bases. CDR3 length equals 15 residues. The V and J ends lost 6 bases and 0 bases, in that order; junction bases with no gene match: 5. Germline-derived CDR1 and CDR2 are MDHEN and SYDVKM. The CDR3 DNA reads as TGTGCCAGCAGGGTTAGCGGGAGGAGCTCCTACGAGCAGTACGTC. This codes for CASRVSGRSSYEQYV.

The rearrangement links TRBV10-3 to TRBJ1-2; the D is unclear. The CDR3 sequence is 14 residues long. Per germline, CDR1 ENHRY and CDR2 SYGVKD. Trimming stripped 6 bases from V and 0 bases from J, with 11 bases between. The CDR3 protein is CAIRAVGANYGYTF. In nucleotides, the CDR3 is TGTGCCATCAGAGCGGTAGGAGCTAACTATGGCTACACCTTC.

The rearrangement links TRBV13 to TRBJ2-7; 8 bases map to TRBD1. After removal of 2 bases from V and 3 bases from J, the junction contained 6 bases not matched to a gene. Germline values: CDR1 PRHDT, CDR2 FYEKMQ (reference sequence). The CDR3 runs to 15 residues. CDR3 in amino acids: CASSLFRGQGYEQYF. The CDR3 region has the DNA TGTGCCAGCAGCTTATTTAGAGGACAGGGCTACGAGCAGTACTTC.

The chain joins TRBV28 to TRBJ1-2, with D possibly being TRBD1 (6 bases). The CDR3 has 13 amino acids. Germline lookup yields CDR1 MDHEN and CDR2 SYDVKM. V dropped 8 bases and J dropped 4 bases, with 14 bases sitting between them. CDR3 protein: CASATGFSYGYTF. DNA for the CDR3: TGTGCCAGCGCAACAGGGTTCAGCTATGGCTACACCTTC.

The chain employs TRBV30 and TRBJ1-6; no clear D gene. In germline, CDR1 is GTSNPN, CDR2 SVGIG (reference sequence). The CDR3 is 12 residues long. Trimming removed 3 bases from V and 13 bases from J, with 13 bases in between. The CDR3 DNA sequence: TGTGCCTGGAGGCACTCTAATGCTCCCCTCCACTTT. The encoded protein is CAWRHSNAPLHF.

This sequence joins TRBV18 and TRBJ1-5; D is unclear. The CDR3 extends over 14 amino acids. Looked up from germline, CDR1 is KGHSH and CDR2 is LQKENI. Trimming took 3 bases from V and 0 from J, leaving 6 bases between them. The CDR3 DNA sequence: TGTGCCAGCTCACCGTTTCATAGCAATCAGCCCCAGCATTTT. Its translation: CASSPFHSNQPQHF.